In this sample, the clone carrying this T cell receptor beta chain turned up a few times. Its antigen is not known. The sample originates from a study of cytomegalovirus exposure and HLA in healthy donors. About the study: Earlier, roughly 120 million unique TCR beta sequences were recovered from approximately 200 million T cells by an analysis. General observations from the study: Several top significant clusters appeared, in a later analysis, to be linked to common viral pathogens.

PCR primers comprised 60 Vbeta and 13 Jbeta primers. Profiled with immunoSEQ multiplex PCR; TCRdb holds only in-frame clones, not every one. The data show approximately 140,000 clones, approximately 84% seen once. This TCR derives from a boy between 2 and 10 years old in good health and CMV-seronegative. The source material was PBMCs.

The CDR3 spells CASTLLTSGGADTQYF. CDR3 coding DNA: TGTGCCAGCACCCTCCTGACTAGCGGGGGGGCAGATACGCAGTATTTT. The chain has TRBV2 and TRBJ2-3; 14 bases align to TRBD2. CDR1 and CDR2 (germline): SNHLY, FYNNEI. The CDR3 contains 16 residues. Trimming cost V 7 bases and J 4 bases; bases outside gene matches: 7.